This entry lists 9 T cell receptor beta chains sequenced from one sample in a study of blood T cell repertoires in COVID-19 (TCRdb year 2020). The protocol used for the library was the immunoSEQ multiplex PCR assay. Entries here come from immuneACCESS through TCRdb and include only in-frame sequences with V and J called. Some clones fail to appear in such tables; in the studies checked, an unresolved V gene covers under half of the shortfall, and the cause of the remainder is unknown. The sample table shows about 45,000 clones, and more than 75% are seen once. The ten largest clones represent 4.5% to 5% of the sample. The sequenced sample consisted of peripheral blood. The receptor set was obtained from a human donor in a cohort sampled during active COVID-19.

The rearrangement links TRBV6-5 to TRBJ2-7, with TRBD1 matching 8 bases. Germline V lookup: CDR1 MNHEY, CDR2 SVGAGI. CDR3 length: 15 residues. V shed 6 bases, J shed 12 bases, and the junction held 19 bases outside the gene matches. CDR3 DNA sequence: TGTGCCAGCAGCCCCAGGGGGCAGGGATTACGTTTTCGGTACTTC. Encoded protein: CASSPRGQGLRFRYF.

The chain has TRBV5-1 and TRBJ2-3; TRBD2 matches at 9 bases. The CDR3 spans 14 residues. CDR1 is SGHRS and CDR2 is YFSETQ in the germline V gene. With 4 bases clipped from V and 6 bases from J, the junction kept 6 bases outside the gene matches. The CDR3, as DNA: TGCGCCAGCAGCGGATTAGCGGGAGAGGATACGCAGTATTTT. It codes for CASSGLAGEDTQYF. Full variable domain (outside the CDR3, taken from reference TRBV5-1 and TRBJ2-3): KAGVTQTPRYLIKTRGQQVTLSCSPISGHRSVSWYQQTPGQGLQFLFEYFSETQRNKGNFPGRFSGRQFSNSRSEMNVSTLELGDSALYLCASSGLAGEDTQYFGPGTRLTVL.

The chain recombines TRBV7-3 with TRBJ2-3, with 7 bases lining up with TRBD2. V was pared by 5 bases and J by 0 bases, with 17 bases of the junction left unmatched. CDR3 size: 19 residues. The germline CDR1 and CDR2 sequences are SGHTA and FQGTGA. The CDR3 here is CASSPRRGGEPTSTDTQYF. DNA of the CDR3: TGTGCCAGCAGCCCCCGCCGGGGAGGGGAGCCTACTAGCACAGATACGCAGTATTTT.

V usage is TRBV20-1 and J usage is TRBJ2-3; D is undetermined. V was trimmed by 0 bases and J by 11 bases, leaving 9 bases between them. This CDR3 is 11 amino acids long. The germline CDR1 and CDR2 sequences are DFQATT and SNEGSKA (reference sequence). The DNA of the CDR3 is TGCAGTGCTAGAGACCCTAACCGGCAGTATTTT. Translating it yields CSARDPNRQYF.

The genes are TRBV9 and TRBJ2-1, with TRBD2 matching 10 bases. Germline V gene sequence: CDR1 SGDLS, CDR2 YYNGEE. This CDR3 is 17 amino acids long. V dropped 4 bases and J dropped 2; count of bases not matched to a gene: 9. DNA for the CDR3: TGTGCCAGCAGCCATAACACACTAGCGGGGACCTACAATGAGCAGTTCTTC. Translating it yields CASSHNTLAGTYNEQFF. Using reference TRBV9 and TRBJ2-1 for the parts outside the CDR3, the full variable domain is DSGVTQTPKHLITATGQRVTLRCSPRSGDLSVYWYQQSLDQGLQFLIQYYNGEERAKGNILERFSAQQFPDLHSELNLSSLELGDSALYFCASSHNTLAGTYNEQFFGPGTRLTVL.

In its sample, this clone was seen a few times. This chain joins TRBV5-1 and TRBJ2-2; tentatively, D is TRBD1 (5 bases). Trimming pared 4 bases from V and 4 bases from J, leaving 14 bases between. Germline V gene lookup returns CDR1 SGHRS and CDR2 YFSETQ. The CDR3 totals 15 residues. CDR3 bases: TGCGCCAGCAGCCCCCTGGGGCCGGGCACCGGGGAGCTGTTTTTT. Protein: CASSPLGPGTGELFF.

V and J are TRBV6-1 and TRBJ2-7; 7 bases align to TRBD1. Germline CDR1 reads MNHNS; CDR2 reads SASEGT. This CDR3 has 14 residues. Trimming removed 3 bases from V and 2 bases from J; junction bases left unmatched: 4. The CDR3 loop reads CASSDPGGPYEQYF. DNA for the CDR3: TGTGCCAGCAGTGATCCAGGGGGTCCCTACGAGCAGTACTTC.

This clone was counted a few times. The rearrangement links TRBV25-1 to TRBJ2-1; 8 bases are a match to TRBD2. The J segment lost 12 bases and the V segment lost 3 bases, leaving 13 bases of the junction unmatched. The CDR3 is made up of 15 amino acids. From germline, CDR1 is MGHDK and CDR2 SYGVNS. The CDR3: CASSDVLAEPRWQFF. The CDR3, as DNA: TGTGCCAGCAGTGATGTACTAGCGGAGCCCAGATGGCAGTTCTTC.

This chain links TRBV11-2 with TRBJ2-1; 8 nucleotides line up with TRBD2. The CDR3 is 15 residues long. The trim removed 5 bases at V and 7 bases at J, leaving 10 bases unmatched. Per germline, CDR1 SGHAT and CDR2 FQNNGV. The CDR3 nucleotides read TGTGCCAGCAGCCGAATAGCGGGAAGGGGAAATGAGCAGTTCTTC. It translates to CASSRIAGRGNEQFF.